A selection of T cell receptor beta chains follows, all from one sample in a study of CD8 T cells in ankylosing spondylitis. TCRdb redid the calling of the 5' RACE reads with MiXCR, one entry per CDR3 protein. Here the sample spans about 230,000 distinct CDR3 sequences, 8% to 9% being singletons. The sequencing input was blood, either unsorted or a sorted T cell fraction (not recorded which). These receptors all come from a female donor with ankylosing spondylitis or in good health (not recorded which). The CDR3 runs from the conserved cysteine through the conserved F or W. A D gene is named only where the DNA matches it firmly. Where a row states a size, it is once, few, many or the class of an expanded clone; other rows omit it.

v_call	clone_size	cdr3_length	d_call	j_call	cdr3_aa	cdr3_nt
TRBV7-2	many	15	NA	TRBJ1-1	CASGKRGAEFPEAFF	TGTGCCAGCGGGAAACGGGGGGCCGAATTTCCTGAAGCTTTCTTT
TRBV5-1	many	12	NA	TRBJ1-1	CASTLGNTEAFF	TGCGCCAGCACTCTAGGGAATACTGAAGCTTTCTTT
TRBV7-2	many	15	TRBD2	TRBJ2-5	CASSLVVGRMETQYF	TGTGCCAGCAGCTTAGTGGTCGGGAGGATGGAGACCCAGTACTTC
TRBV29-1	few	11	NA	TRBJ1-1	CSVYQVPEAFF	TGCAGCGTCTATCAGGTCCCTGAAGCTTTCTTT
TRBV28	many	15	TRBD1	TRBJ1-5	CASSPGTGHYQPQHF	TGTGCCAGCAGCCCCGGGACAGGCCACTATCAGCCCCAGCATTTT
TRBV7-2	NA	17	TRBD2	TRBJ2-1	CASSSGTSGSIYNEQFF	TGTGCCAGCAGCTCTGGGACTAGCGGGAGCATCTACAATGAGCAGTTCTTC
TRBV15	few	16	NA	TRBJ2-7	CATSRDRFGQGSEQYF	TGTGCCACCAGCAGAGATCGATTTGGGCAGGGATCCGAGCAGTACTTC
TRBV20-1	many	12	NA	TRBJ1-1	CSASSRSTEAFF	TGCAGTGCTAGTAGTAGGAGCACTGAAGCTTTCTTT
TRBV11-2	many	17	NA	TRBJ2-4	CASSPSGREPAKNIQYF	TGTGCCAGCAGTCCCTCAGGACGGGAGCCGGCCAAAAACATTCAGTACTTC
TRBV24-1	many	11	NA	TRBJ2-5	CATSDGETQYF	TGTGCCACCAGTGACGGGGAGACCCAGTACTTC
TRBV28	many	14	NA	TRBJ2-7	CASMKAGRIDEQYF	TGTGCCAGCATGAAGGCGGGGCGGATAGACGAGCAGTACTTC
TRBV28	many	13	NA	TRBJ2-3	CASSLRPSGTHYF	TGTGCCAGCAGTTTAAGGCCGTCGGGTACGCATTATTTT
TRBV18	many	15	NA	TRBJ1-1	CASSPPGLRNTEAFF	TGTGCCAGCTCACCACCGGGCCTTCGGAACACTGAAGCTTTCTTT
TRBV20-1	many	14	NA	TRBJ2-7	CSARDPGGRNEQYF	TGCAGTGCTAGAGATCCCGGGGGCAGAAACGAGCAGTACTTC
TRBV30	NA	13	NA	TRBJ2-1	CAWSAQWAIKQFF	TGTGCCTGGAGTGCCCAATGGGCAATTAAGCAGTTCTTC
TRBV7-2	NA	15	TRBD1	TRBJ2-1	CASSPDRGYNNEQFF	TGTGCCAGCAGCCCGGACAGGGGGTACAACAATGAGCAGTTCTTC
TRBV7-3	many	13	TRBD2	TRBJ2-7	CASSLPGGDEQYF	TGTGCCAGCAGCCTCCCGGGGGGGGACGAGCAGTACTTC
TRBV12-3/TRBV12-4	many	12	TRBD1	TRBJ2-7	CASGNRGHEQYF	TGTGCCAGCGGCAACAGGGGCCACGAGCAGTACTTC
TRBV2	many	14	NA	TRBJ2-5	CASSADRLQETQYF	TGTGCCAGCAGTGCTGACCGCCTCCAAGAGACCCAGTACTTC
TRBV20-1	many	11	NA	TRBJ1-1	CSAVDRLGAFF	TGCAGTGCCGTAGACAGGTTGGGCGCTTTCTTT
TRBV2	many	16	TRBD1	TRBJ1-2	CASSFGLQGGDYGYTF	TGTGCCAGCAGTTTCGGACTGCAGGGGGGAGACTATGGCTACACCTTC
TRBV5-1	few	16	NA	TRBJ2-3	CASSPDQGRATDTQYF	TGCGCCAGCAGCCCGGACCAGGGGAGGGCCACAGATACGCAGTATTTT
TRBV11-2	many	15	NA	TRBJ2-3	CASSLGGRRADTQYF	TGTGCCAGCAGCTTAGGAGGGAGGAGGGCAGATACGCAGTATTTT
TRBV20-1	many	14	TRBD2	TRBJ2-1	CSALTSGGYNEQFF	TGCAGTGCCCTAACTAGCGGGGGGTACAATGAGCAGTTCTTC
TRBV4-2	many	16	NA	TRBJ1-5	CASSQEGFYSNQPQHF	TGTGCCAGCAGCCAAGAGGGGTTTTATAGCAATCAGCCCCAGCATTTT
TRBV20-1	many	11	NA	TRBJ1-2	CSVWSNYGYTF	TGCAGTGTTTGGTCTAACTATGGCTACACCTTC
TRBV18	NA	17	NA	TRBJ1-5	CASSPRPGANSNGPQHF	TGTGCCAGCTCACCAAGACCAGGGGCGAACTCTAATGGGCCCCAGCATTTT
TRBV10-3	many	16	TRBD1	TRBJ1-2	CAISESTSGTGDGYTF	TGTGCCATCAGTGAGTCCACCTCCGGGACAGGGGATGGCTACACCTTC
TRBV5-6	many	14	NA	TRBJ2-7	CASSFQGYVYEQYF	TGTGCCAGCAGCTTCCAAGGGTACGTCTACGAGCAGTACTTC
TRBV7-8	many	14	NA	TRBJ2-1	CASSLAPGVGEQFF	TGTGCCAGCAGCTTAGCCCCAGGGGTTGGTGAGCAGTTCTTC
TRBV7-8	many	18	TRBD1	TRBJ1-5	CASSTITSFDRVAQPQHF	TGTGCCAGCAGCACCATCACCTCCTTCGACAGGGTGGCTCAGCCCCAGCATTTT
TRBV7-8	many	15	NA	TRBJ1-1	CASSLESVGVGEAFF	TGTGCCAGCAGCTTAGAATCGGTGGGAGTCGGTGAAGCTTTCTTT
TRBV7-9	many	15	TRBD1	TRBJ1-2	CASSSRQGGQNGYTF	TGTGCCAGCAGCTCCCGACAGGGAGGGCAAAATGGCTACACCTTC
TRBV5-6	many	12	NA	TRBJ1-3	CASSSLGNTIYF	TGTGCCAGCAGCTCCCTTGGAAACACCATATATTTT
TRBV6-4	many	14	TRBD2	TRBJ2-1	CASRADSGSGEQFF	TGTGCCAGCAGAGCAGATAGCGGGAGTGGGGAGCAGTTCTTC
TRBV7-9	NA	13	NA	TRBJ2-7	CASSLSASYEQYF	TGTGCCAGCAGCTTAAGCGCGTCCTACGAGCAGTACTTC
TRBV5-1	many	16	NA	TRBJ2-2	CASSLDVRTDTGELFF	TGCGCCAGCAGCTTGGATGTCCGAACGGACACCGGGGAGCTGTTTTTT
TRBV20-1	many	16	NA	TRBJ2-7	CSAPVTGEGGTYEQYF	TGCAGTGCACCCGTGACAGGTGAAGGCGGGACCTACGAGCAGTACTTC
TRBV6-5	many	12	NA	TRBJ1-2	CASSRGKGGYTF	TGTGCCAGCAGTCGGGGAAAGGGTGGCTACACCTTC
TRBV28	many	17	NA	TRBJ2-2	CASSWWDLAPDTGELFF	TGTGCCAGCAGTTGGTGGGACTTGGCCCCAGACACCGGGGAGCTGTTTTTT
TRBV30	many	16	TRBD2	TRBJ2-7	CAWKKAALAGPYEQYF	TGTGCCTGGAAGAAGGCAGCCTTAGCGGGTCCCTACGAGCAGTACTTC
TRBV7-8	many	14	NA	TRBJ2-7	CASSRTRQDYEQYF	TGTGCCAGCAGCAGAACCAGACAGGACTACGAGCAGTACTTC
TRBV7-2	NA	13	TRBD2	TRBJ2-5	CASRRIREGTQYF	TGTGCCAGCAGACGAATCAGGGAGGGGACCCAGTACTTC
TRBV7-9	NA	14	NA	TRBJ2-1	CASSFVRSYNEQFF	TGTGCCAGCAGCTTCGTCCGCTCCTACAATGAGCAGTTCTTC
TRBV6-1	many	15	NA	TRBJ1-2	CATASGSGLFYGYTF	TGTGCCACAGCATCGGGTTCCGGTCTCTTTTATGGCTACACCTTC
TRBV10-3	NA	14	NA	TRBJ2-3	CAISSGRGTDTQYF	TGTGCCATCAGTTCTGGGCGGGGAACAGATACGCAGTATTTT
TRBV29-1	many	13	NA	TRBJ1-1	CSAGRQLNTEAFF	TGCAGCGCTGGACGGCAGCTGAACACTGAAGCTTTCTTT
TRBV9	NA	8	NA	TRBJ1-2	CASIPYTF	TGTGCCAGCATCCCATACACCTTC
TRBV7-2	NA	16	NA	TRBJ2-3	CASSRIFGTSTDTQYF	TGTGCCAGCAGCCGGATCTTCGGGACAAGCACAGATACGCAGTATTTT
TRBV7-9	many	16	NA	TRBJ2-6	CASSLEGSAGANVLTF	TGTGCCAGCAGCTTAGAAGGGTCAGCTGGGGCCAACGTCCTGACTTTC
TRBV10-3	many	13	NA	TRBJ2-5	CAISEPDRMAQYF	TGTGCCATCAGTGAGCCCGACAGGATGGCCCAGTACTTC
TRBV20-1	NA	13	TRBD2	TRBJ2-7	CSGEGLSSYEQYF	TGCAGTGGGGAGGGCCTGAGCTCCTACGAGCAGTACTTC
TRBV28	many	11	NA	TRBJ2-1	CASSLYPEQFF	TGTGCCAGCAGTTTATACCCCGAGCAGTTCTTC
TRBV4-2	many	17	NA	TRBJ2-2	CASSQATGGKNTGELFF	TGTGCCAGCAGCCAAGCCACCGGCGGGAAAAACACCGGGGAGCTGTTTTTT
TRBV2	many	14	NA	TRBJ2-7	CASDIFDLNHEQYF	TGTGCCAGCGATATATTCGACCTAAACCACGAGCAGTACTTC
TRBV5-4	few	11	NA	TRBJ2-1	CASSFSLEQFF	TGTGCCAGCAGCTTTTCCCTAGAGCAGTTCTTC
TRBV11-1	many	19	NA	TRBJ2-1	CASSPRGAGGVGSYNEQFF	TGTGCCAGCAGCCCCCGGGGGGCAGGGGGAGTGGGCTCCTACAATGAGCAGTTCTTC
TRBV7-2	few	17	NA	TRBJ1-5	CASSLVGLWAAYQPQHF	TGTGCCAGCAGCTTAGTCGGCCTGTGGGCAGCCTATCAGCCCCAGCATTTT
TRBV6-1	many	14	NA	TRBJ1-1	CASSPTDRGTEAFF	TGTGCCAGCAGTCCCACGGACCGGGGCACTGAAGCTTTCTTT
TRBV20-1	many	12	NA	TRBJ1-5	CSARDPGPPQHF	TGCAGTGCTAGAGATCCGGGTCCGCCCCAGCATTTT